This paragraph covers one T cell receptor (beta chain) sequence. This receptor's antigen is unknown. The record has no base qualities; no much larger clone is one base away. This specimen belongs to a study of patients and donors after allogeneic stem cell transplantation (dated by TCRdb to between 2020 and 2021). To prepare the library, RT-PCR was applied. Reads for this sample came from a NextSeq 550. TCRdb reworked the public reads: Q25 trimming with fastp, MiXCR clone assembly, productive beta chains retained. Each CDR3 protein gets just one entry, which takes the most common genes and DNA from the rows behind it. A total of around 200,000 distinct CDR3 sequences appear in this sample, less than 50% of them only once. Approximately 10% of the sample lies in the top ten. Sequences were obtained from blood, either unsorted or a sorted T cell fraction (not recorded which). The TCR comes from a human donor who was either an allogeneic HSCT recipient or a stem cell or donor lymphocyte infusion donor (not recorded which). It is not recorded whose cells these are; they may come from a transplant donor.

The nucleotide sequence reads as follows: TGCAGTGCTACCGGGGTCAACTATGGCTACACCTTC. Its protein is CSATGVNYGYTF. The rearrangement combines TRBV20-1 with TRBJ1-2; a confident D gene designation cannot be given. Relative to germline, V is 4 bases shorter and J is 2 bases shorter, with 8 bases between their ends. From the cysteine through the phenylalanine, the CDR3 covers 12 amino acids. Only the CDR3 DNA is retained, 36 bases long and in frame from the first base. The germline V gene encodes CDR1 DFQATT and CDR2 SNEGSKA (reference sequence).